A selection of T cell receptor beta chains follows, all from one sample in a study of blood T cell repertoires in COVID-19. Here immunoSEQ multiplex PCR was the method, and the copy in TCRdb shows in-frame clones only, minus some. The data show 300,000 to 400,000 clones, with around 87% seen just once and approximately 8% held by the top ten. The sample consisted of peripheral blood. The origin of the receptors is a woman between 50 and 59 years old who had recovered from COVID-19. Both conserved end residues are part of each CDR3. The D gene is left open where the match is weak. Where a row states a size, it is once, few, many or the class of an expanded clone; other rows omit it.

J gene: TRBJ2-5
D gene: .
V gene: TRBV6-2/TRBV6-3
clone size: .
CDR3 DNA: TGTGCCAGCAGTTACCGGGGGGCGGGTCTGGTGGAGACCCAGTACTTC
CDR3 protein: CASSYRGAGLVETQYF

J gene: TRBJ2-2
D gene: .
V gene: TRBV7-9
clone size: .
CDR3 DNA: TGTGCCAGCAGCCCTCGGAGGAACACCGGGGAGCTGTTTTTT
CDR3 protein: CASSPRRNTGELFF

J gene: TRBJ2-7
D gene: TRBD1
V gene: TRBV28
clone size: .
CDR3 DNA: TGTGCCAGCAGTTTAGGGACAGGCGCCTACGAGCAGTACTTC
CDR3 protein: CASSLGTGAYEQYF

J gene: TRBJ2-1
D gene: .
V gene: TRBV5-1
clone size: .
CDR3 DNA: TGCGCCAGCAGCGTGGACAGTCGCCATGAGCAGTTCTTC
CDR3 protein: CASSVDSRHEQFF

J gene: TRBJ2-2
D gene: TRBD1
V gene: TRBV28
clone size: .
CDR3 DNA: TGTGCCAGCTTTGAGACAGGGGGCTTCACCGGGGAGCTGTTTTTT
CDR3 protein: CASFETGGFTGELFF

J gene: TRBJ2-3
D gene: TRBD1
V gene: TRBV29-1
clone size: .
CDR3 DNA: TGCAGCGTTACTCAGGGGGCAGGAGATACGCAGTATTTT
CDR3 protein: CSVTQGAGDTQYF

J gene: TRBJ1-1
D gene: .
V gene: TRBV2
clone size: .
CDR3 DNA: TGTGCCAGCAGTGAACCGCGCGGGGGGTCGAACACTGAAGCTTTCTTT
CDR3 protein: CASSEPRGGSNTEAFF

J gene: TRBJ2-1
D gene: TRBD2
V gene: TRBV10-3
clone size: once
CDR3 DNA: TGTGCCATCAGGAGGGGCGGGAGCGCACACAATGAGCAGTTCTTC
CDR3 protein: CAIRRGGSAHNEQFF

J gene: TRBJ1-5
D gene: .
V gene: TRBV7-9
clone size: .
CDR3 DNA: TGTGCCAGCAGCCAGGACATTCAGCCCCAGCATTTT
CDR3 protein: CASSQDIQPQHF

J gene: TRBJ2-3
D gene: TRBD2
V gene: TRBV6-4
clone size: .
CDR3 DNA: TGTGCCAGCAGTCGGGGACTAGCGGGATCGGATACGCAGTATTTT
CDR3 protein: CASSRGLAGSDTQYF

J gene: TRBJ2-1
D gene: TRBD1
V gene: TRBV10-3
clone size: .
CDR3 DNA: TGTGCCATCAGTGTTTCGACAGGGTCCTACAATGAGCAGTTCTTC
CDR3 protein: CAISVSTGSYNEQFF

J gene: TRBJ1-2
D gene: TRBD1
V gene: TRBV7-2
clone size: .
CDR3 DNA: TGTGCCAGCGCCCACGGGGCGGGCCAGGGGGACCGACGATATGGCTACACCTTC
CDR3 protein: CASAHGAGQGDRRYGYTF

J gene: TRBJ2-3
D gene: .
V gene: TRBV27
clone size: .
CDR3 DNA: TGTGCCAGCAGTTTTTGGTTGGGGGGGCCAGATACGCAGTATTTT
CDR3 protein: CASSFWLGGPDTQYF

J gene: TRBJ2-7
D gene: .
V gene: TRBV28
clone size: few
CDR3 DNA: TGTGCCAGCAGTTTTCGCGTGGGGGGCTACGAGCAGTACTTC
CDR3 protein: CASSFRVGGYEQYF

J gene: TRBJ1-2
D gene: .
V gene: TRBV2
clone size: .
CDR3 DNA: TGTGCCAGCAGTGCGGTATCGAGCAACTATGGCTACACCTTC
CDR3 protein: CASSAVSSNYGYTF

J gene: TRBJ2-5
D gene: TRBD2
V gene: TRBV30
clone size: .
CDR3 DNA: TGTGCCTGGAGAATAGCGGGAGGGCCGGAGACCCAGTACTTC
CDR3 protein: CAWRIAGGPETQYF

J gene: TRBJ2-2
D gene: .
V gene: TRBV6-6
clone size: .
CDR3 DNA: TGTGCCAGCAGCCCAGGATTCGGGGAGCTGTTTTTT
CDR3 protein: CASSPGFGELFF

J gene: TRBJ2-1
D gene: TRBD2
V gene: TRBV19
clone size: .
CDR3 DNA: TGTGCCAGTAGTAAGGGACTAGCGTGGAATGAGCAGTTCTTC
CDR3 protein: CASSKGLAWNEQFF

J gene: TRBJ2-3
D gene: .
V gene: TRBV10-3
clone size: .
CDR3 DNA: TGTGCCACCGCTTCGGCTAGCAGTGGAGCAGATACGCAGTATTTT
CDR3 protein: CATASASSGADTQYF

J gene: TRBJ2-2
D gene: .
V gene: TRBV30
clone size: once
CDR3 DNA: TGTGCCTACTCCGGGACAAGGAACACCGGGGAGCTGTTTTTT
CDR3 protein: CAYSGTRNTGELFF

J gene: TRBJ2-5
D gene: .
V gene: TRBV7-2
clone size: .
CDR3 DNA: TGTGCCAGCAGCTTAAGGTCGACACCAGAGACCCAGTACTTC
CDR3 protein: CASSLRSTPETQYF

J gene: TRBJ2-7
D gene: TRBD1
V gene: TRBV5-1
clone size: .
CDR3 DNA: TGCGCCAGCAGCTTGTCCAACCGGGACAGGGTCTACGAGCAGTACTTC
CDR3 protein: CASSLSNRDRVYEQYF

J gene: TRBJ2-7
D gene: TRBD1
V gene: TRBV6-2/TRBV6-3
clone size: .
CDR3 DNA: TGTGCCAGCAGTTACAGGACAGGGGGCTACGAGCAGTACTTC
CDR3 protein: CASSYRTGGYEQYF

J gene: TRBJ1-1
D gene: TRBD1
V gene: TRBV18
clone size: .
CDR3 DNA: TGTGCCACCGCCATTTACAGGGGCGACACTGAAGCTTTCTTT
CDR3 protein: CATAIYRGDTEAFF

J gene: TRBJ1-1
D gene: .
V gene: TRBV25-1
clone size: .
CDR3 DNA: TGTGCCAGCAGTGGGAACTACCCAGCGGGAGCTTTCTTT
CDR3 protein: CASSGNYPAGAFF

J gene: TRBJ2-7
D gene: .
V gene: TRBV7-2
clone size: few
CDR3 DNA: TGTGCCAGCAGCCCCAGGTTTGGCGAGCAGTACTTC
CDR3 protein: CASSPRFGEQYF

J gene: TRBJ2-3
D gene: TRBD2
V gene: TRBV25-1
clone size: .
CDR3 DNA: TGTGCCAGCAGGTCTAGCGGGGGTAGCACAGATACGCAGTATTTT
CDR3 protein: CASRSSGGSTDTQYF

J gene: TRBJ2-1
D gene: TRBD1
V gene: TRBV28
clone size: .
CDR3 DNA: TGTGCCAGCGACGGCACCGGGACAGGGGGCAAATACAATGAGCAGTTCTTC
CDR3 protein: CASDGTGTGGKYNEQFF

J gene: TRBJ2-1
D gene: TRBD1
V gene: TRBV4-3
clone size: .
CDR3 DNA: TGCGCCAGCAGCCACGGGGACAGGGCCTACAATGAGCAGTTCTTC
CDR3 protein: CASSHGDRAYNEQFF

J gene: TRBJ2-3
D gene: .
V gene: TRBV3-1/TRBV3-2
clone size: .
CDR3 DNA: TGTGCCAGCAGCCAAGTGGTGCGGACAGATACGCAGTATTTT
CDR3 protein: CASSQVVRTDTQYF

J gene: TRBJ2-4
D gene: .
V gene: TRBV2
clone size: .
CDR3 DNA: TGTGCCAGCAGTGGACCTGCGGCGGGAAGGGACATTCAGTACTTC
CDR3 protein: CASSGPAAGRDIQYF

J gene: TRBJ2-7
D gene: .
V gene: TRBV5-8
clone size: .
CDR3 DNA: TGTGCCAGCAGCTTCCGCGAGCAGTACTTC
CDR3 protein: CASSFREQYF

J gene: TRBJ2-2
D gene: TRBD1
V gene: TRBV7-8
clone size: .
CDR3 DNA: TGTGCCAGCAGCTTCCGGGACAGGGGTCTCGCCGGGGAGCTGTTTTTT
CDR3 protein: CASSFRDRGLAGELFF

J gene: TRBJ1-2
D gene: TRBD1
V gene: TRBV27
clone size: .
CDR3 DNA: TGTGCCAGCAGTTTAAGTGCGTTGGGACAGGGTCAATCTGGCTACACCTTC
CDR3 protein: CASSLSALGQGQSGYTF

J gene: TRBJ1-2
D gene: .
V gene: TRBV7-9
clone size: .
CDR3 DNA: TGTGCCAGCAGCTTATCAGACAGGCAAGTCGATGGCTACACCTTC
CDR3 protein: CASSLSDRQVDGYTF

J gene: TRBJ2-7
D gene: TRBD2
V gene: TRBV5-4
clone size: few
CDR3 DNA: TGTGCCAGCAGCTTGTATATTGTTCGGGCTAGCGGGAGACCGTCCGAGCAGTACTTC
CDR3 protein: CASSLYIVRASGRPSEQYF

J gene: TRBJ2-7
D gene: .
V gene: TRBV11-2
clone size: .
CDR3 DNA: TGTGCCAGCCACCCGGGAATAGCCTCCTACGAGCAGTACTTC
CDR3 protein: CASHPGIASYEQYF

J gene: TRBJ2-5
D gene: TRBD2
V gene: TRBV19
clone size: .
CDR3 DNA: TGTGCCAGTAGTCTTTTGCTAGCGGGGGGGGAACAAGAGACCCAGTACTTC
CDR3 protein: CASSLLLAGGEQETQYF

J gene: TRBJ1-2
D gene: .
V gene: TRBV7-9
clone size: .
CDR3 DNA: TGTGCCAGCAGCTCCGGCGGGAGGGGGTTCAGGGATGGCTACACCTTC
CDR3 protein: CASSSGGRGFRDGYTF

J gene: TRBJ2-3
D gene: TRBD2
V gene: TRBV24-1
clone size: .
CDR3 DNA: TGTGCCACCAGTGGTACTAGCGGGATTGGCACAGATACGCAGTATTTT
CDR3 protein: CATSGTSGIGTDTQYF

J gene: TRBJ2-2
D gene: TRBD2
V gene: TRBV28
clone size: .
CDR3 DNA: TGTGCCAGCAGTTTAAGTGGGGGGGCCGGGGAGCTGTTTTTT
CDR3 protein: CASSLSGGAGELFF